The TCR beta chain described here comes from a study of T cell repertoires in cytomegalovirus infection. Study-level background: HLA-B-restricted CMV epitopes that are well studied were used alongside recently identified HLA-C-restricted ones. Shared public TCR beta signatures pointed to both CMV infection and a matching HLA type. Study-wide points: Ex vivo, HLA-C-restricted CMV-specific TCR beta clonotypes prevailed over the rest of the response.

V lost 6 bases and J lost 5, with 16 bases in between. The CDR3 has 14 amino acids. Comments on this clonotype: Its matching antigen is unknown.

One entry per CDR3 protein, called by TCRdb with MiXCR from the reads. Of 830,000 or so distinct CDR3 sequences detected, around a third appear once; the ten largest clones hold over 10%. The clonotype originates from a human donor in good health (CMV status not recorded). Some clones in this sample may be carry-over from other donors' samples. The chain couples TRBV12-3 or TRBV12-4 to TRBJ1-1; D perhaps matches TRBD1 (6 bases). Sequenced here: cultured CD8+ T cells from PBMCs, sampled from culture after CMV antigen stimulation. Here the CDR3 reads CASSHTQGGTEAFF. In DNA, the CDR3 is TGTGCCAGCAGCCATACACAGGGTGGAACTGAAGCTTTCTTT.